The sequence of this T cell receptor beta chain was determined in a study of T cell repertoires in cytomegalovirus infection. The study's findings and limits: The study identified carriers of CMV plus the relevant HLA from cumulative public TCR beta family frequency.

In its sample, this clonotype was seen a few times. Its antigen is not identified. TCRdb independently ran MiXCR on the reads; one entry per CDR3 protein. Of hundreds of thousands of distinct CDR3 sequences in the sample, around a third were seen once. Trimming shortened V by 2 bases and J by 9 bases, and 11 bases separated the two germline ends. The CDR3 totals 13 residues. This chain uses TRBV12-3 or TRBV12-4 with TRBJ2-1; D remains ambiguous. This TCR derives from a human donor in good health (CMV status not recorded). Some clones in this sample may be carry-over from other donors' samples. The sequences come from cultured PBMCs, collected from culture after CMV antigen stimulation. The CDR3 region has the DNA TGTGCCAGCAGTTTAAATCCCCGGACTGAGCAGTTCTTC. It translates to CASSLNPRTEQFF.